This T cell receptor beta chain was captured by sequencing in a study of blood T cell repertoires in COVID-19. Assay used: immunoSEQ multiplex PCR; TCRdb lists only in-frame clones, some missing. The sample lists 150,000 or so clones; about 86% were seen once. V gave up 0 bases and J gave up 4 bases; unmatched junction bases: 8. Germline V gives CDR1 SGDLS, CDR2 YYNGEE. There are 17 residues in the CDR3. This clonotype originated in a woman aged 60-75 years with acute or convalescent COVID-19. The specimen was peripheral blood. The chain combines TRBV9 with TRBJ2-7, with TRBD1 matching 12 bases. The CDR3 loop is CASSVDGTGGGVYEQYF. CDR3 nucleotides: TGTGCCAGCAGCGTAGACGGGACAGGGGGCGGTGTGTACGAGCAGTACTTC.